The 10 T cell receptor beta chains below were found in one sample sequenced in a study of patients and donors after allogeneic stem cell transplantation (dated by TCRdb to 2020 to 2022). The receptor library was made with RT-PCR. These reads were obtained on a NextSeq 550. The raw public reads went through TCRdb reprocessing: fastp at Q25, MiXCR clone calling, in-frame beta chains kept. Each entry merges the rows of one CDR3 protein and shows their most common DNA and genes. This sample comprises approximately 200,000 distinct CDR3 sequences, around an eighth of them detected only once. Of the sample, about 9.9% is held by the ten largest clones. The sample taken for sequencing was blood, either unsorted or a sorted T cell fraction (not recorded which). These receptors were obtained from a human donor who was either an allogeneic HSCT recipient or a stem cell or donor lymphocyte infusion donor (not recorded which). It is not recorded whose cells these are; they may come from a transplant donor.

The chain has TRBV10-3 and TRBJ2-5; no definite D call. V dropped 2 bases and J dropped 2 bases, with 3 bases sitting between them. CDR3 length: 12 residues. Germline lookup yields CDR1 ENHRY and CDR2 SYGVKD. CDR3 coding DNA: TGTGCCATCAGTGAGGTGCAAGAGACCCAGTACTTC. This sequence encodes CAISEVQETQYF.

The J gene is TRBJ2-5, the V gene TRBV20-1, with 7 bases lining up with TRBD1. The ends lost 5 bases at V and 6 bases at J; junction bases unmatched: 3. Germline V gene sequence: CDR1 DFQATT, CDR2 SNEGSKA (reference sequence). The CDR3 covers 11 residues. In DNA, the CDR3 is TGCAGTGCTCCGACAGGGCAGACCCAGTACTTC. Translation gives CSAPTGQTQYF.

This clonotype was observed a handful of times. The chain combines TRBV6-5 with TRBJ2-2, with D perhaps TRBD2 (5 bases). Germline V gene data show CDR1 as MNHEY and CDR2 as SVGAGI. The CDR3 contains 15 residues. Trimming took 4 bases from V and 4 from J, leaving 13 bases between them. CDR3 residues: CASSLMGGLTGELFF. The CDR3 DNA is TGTGCCAGCAGTTTGATGGGCGGACTCACCGGGGAGCTGTTTTTT.

The chain is built from TRBV5-1 and TRBJ1-1, with D possibly matching TRBD1 (5 bases). The germline V gene has CDR1 SGHRS and CDR2 YFSETQ. The length of the CDR3 is 15 residues. The ends were cut back, 3 bases at V and 2 bases at J, with 14 bases in the middle. The CDR3 region is CASSWGSISNTEAFF. The CDR3 coding sequence is TGCGCCAGCAGCTGGGGGTCTATAAGCAACACTGAAGCTTTCTTT.

The chain is built from TRBV6-5 and TRBJ1-3; 7 bases fit TRBD1. CDR3 length equals 18 residues. The junction had 13 bases not matched to a gene; V was cut back by 4 bases and J by 1 base. Germline V gene lookup returns CDR1 MNHEY and CDR2 SVGAGI. CDR3 nucleotides: TGTGCCAGCAGTTCGCGGCCGGGACAGCCGAAATCTGGAAACACCATATATTTT. Amino acid sequence: CASSSRPGQPKSGNTIYF.

This clonotype was seen ten or more times. The gene calls are TRBV6-1 and TRBJ2-1; TRBD2 aligns across 7 bases. J was trimmed by 2 bases and V by 5 bases; bases with no gene match: 6. The CDR3 covers 15 residues. CDR1 and CDR2 (germline): MNHNS, SASEGT. CDR3 coding DNA: TGTGCCAGCAGTCCTCTAGCGGTTCCCTACAATGAGCAGTTCTTC. Translating gives CASSPLAVPYNEQFF.

This chain uses TRBV5-6 with TRBJ1-2; 7 nucleotides match TRBD1. Trimming cost V 3 bases and J 8 bases; bases outside gene matches: 13. Germline loops: CDR1 SGHDT, CDR2 YYEEEE. The CDR3 length is 15 residues. The CDR3 loop is CASSYYRQGMMGYTF. The DNA of the CDR3 is TGTGCCAGCAGCTATTACAGACAGGGAATGATGGGCTACACCTTC.

This clonotype was counted at least ten times. The rearrangement joins TRBV28 to TRBJ2-3, with 8 bases that match TRBD2. Germline V CDR1 and CDR2: MDHEN, SYDVKM. V trimming: 7 bases; J trimming: 1 base; junction bases outside the gene matches: 10. The CDR3 is 16 amino acids. The CDR3, as DNA: TGTGCCAGCACCAGTTTAGCGGGATTCCGCACAGATACGCAGTATTTT. Translation: CASTSLAGFRTDTQYF. Variable domain in full (rest from reference TRBV28 and TRBJ2-3): DVKVTQSSRYLVKRTGEKVFLECVQDMDHENMFWYRQDPGLGLRLIYFSYDVKMKEKGDIPEGYSVSREKKERFSLILESASTNQTSMYLCASTSLAGFRTDTQYFGPGTRLTVL.

The rearrangement joins TRBV25-1 to TRBJ2-3; no definite D call. Trimming cost V 2 bases and J 3 bases, with 6 bases left between them. Germline V gene lookup returns CDR1 MGHDK and CDR2 SYGVNS. The CDR3 is 13 residues long. CDR3 protein: CASSERPTDTQYF. CDR3 nucleotides: TGTGCCAGCAGTGAACGTCCGACAGATACGCAGTATTTT.

This clonotype was picked up a small number of times. The chain joins TRBV27 to TRBJ1-4; TRBD1 matches at 8 bases. The junction had 10 bases not matched to a gene; V was cut back by 6 bases and J by 7 bases. The CDR3 is 15 residues long. Germline V CDR1 and CDR2: MNHEY, SMNVEV (reference sequence). DNA for the CDR3: TGTGCCAGCAGGCCCTCGGACAGGGCCCTTGAAAAACTGTTTTTT. It specifies CASRPSDRALEKLFF.